The entry below describes one T cell receptor (beta chain). CDR1 and CDR2 from the germline V gene are SQVTM and ANQGSEA. V was cut by 4 bases and J by 9 bases, with 6 bases left in between. This CDR3 comprises 9 residues. The sample comes from a study of shared clonotypes between healthy human individuals. CD8 cells regarded as naive lacked CD45RO, were positively chosen for CCR7, and omitted terminally differentiated effector memory CD45RA+ cells. An even split of each subset's genomic DNA across several immunoSEQ plates was performed. The data were produced by immunoSEQ multiplex PCR, yet TCRdb's version contains in-frame clones alone and is incomplete. Of about 2.2 million clones in the sample, 90% to 95% were seen once.

This TCR was sampled from a man aged 18 to 35 in good health. Some clones in this sample may be carry-over from other donors' samples. This rearrangement joins TRBV29-1 to TRBJ1-1; D not certain. What was sequenced was naive CD8+ T cells from PBMCs. Written as DNA, the CDR3 is TGCAGCGTTGGTTGGCAAGCTTTCTTT. It yields the protein CSVGWQAFF. Filled out from reference TRBV29-1 and TRBJ1-1, the complete variable domain reads SAVISQKPSRDICQRGTSLTIQCQVDSQVTMMFWYRQQPGQSLTLIATANQGSEATYESGFVIDKFPISRPNLTFSTLTVSNMSPEDSSIYLCSVGWQAFFGQGTRLTVV.